This entry is about one TCR beta chain. The antigen is unknown. Exclusion followed for patients with uncontrolled infection, other autoimmune disease, pregnancy or lactation. This sample was included in a study of T cells in Graves' hyperthyroidism and ophthalmopathy. Study conclusions and caveats: Most thyroid clonotypes expanded above 0.001 appeared in blood too. Ophthalmopathy was told apart from stable hyperthyroidism by a 13 V-J model.

This CDR3 region has 14 residues. Germline CDR1 MNHGY, CDR2 SVAAGI. Trimming removed 5 bases at V and 0 bases at J, with 8 bases between. There were TCR beta CDR3 regions amplified from RNA transcripts. During a first-round RT-PCR of the TCR CDR3, the HTBI primer set was used. TCRdb recomputed calls from the multiplex PCR reads with MiXCR, one row per CDR3 protein. The profile shows under 350,000 distinct CDR3 sequences, roughly 21% of them singletons. The sequencing input was blood. The receptor's source is a woman aged 45-60 years with Graves' hyperthyroidism. The rearrangement joins TRBV6-9 to TRBJ1-3, with D uncertain. The CDR3 loop reads CASSVSTSGNTIYF. DNA for the CDR3: TGTGCCAGCAGTGTATCGACCTCTGGAAACACCATATATTTT.